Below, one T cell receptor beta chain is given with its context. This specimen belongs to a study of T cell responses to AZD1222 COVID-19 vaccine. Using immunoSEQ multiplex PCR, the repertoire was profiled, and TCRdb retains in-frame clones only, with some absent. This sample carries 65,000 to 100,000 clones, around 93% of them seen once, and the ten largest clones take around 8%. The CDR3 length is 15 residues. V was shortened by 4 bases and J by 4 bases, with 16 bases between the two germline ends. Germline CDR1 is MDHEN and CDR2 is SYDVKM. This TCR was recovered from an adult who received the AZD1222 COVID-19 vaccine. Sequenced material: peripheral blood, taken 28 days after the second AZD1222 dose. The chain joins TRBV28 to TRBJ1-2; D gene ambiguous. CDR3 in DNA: TGTGCCAGCAGTTCCCCCTCCGAGGCTTTCTATGGCTACACCTTC. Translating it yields CASSSPSEAFYGYTF.